The entry that follows covers one T cell receptor beta chain sequence. Its specificity is unknown. The sample originates from a study of cytomegalovirus exposure and HLA in healthy donors. The V segment lost 5 bases and the J segment 5 bases; nucleotides outside the gene matches: 5. The CDR3 has 14 amino acids. Germline CDR1 is SEHNR and CDR2 is FQNEAQ (reference sequence). PCR used 60 Vbeta primers and 13 Jbeta primers. In the original analysis: Roughly 11 million of the roughly 80 million unique TCR beta chains counted in a later analysis were shared. Libraries were prepared by immunoSEQ multiplex PCR; TCRdb keeps only in-frame clonotypes and omits some of them. V and J calls and clone size are as listed in that table; D and trimming were resolved from the DNA. Of about 170,000 clones in the sample, approximately 76% are singletons; the top ten hold approximately 5.1%. General observations from the study: Three chains linked to CMV were shown in vitro to be specific for CMV antigens. The likely explanation for a cluster of highly shared sequence variants was sequencing artifact.

The sequencing input was PBMCs. V usage is TRBV7-9 and J usage is TRBJ1-5, with 8 bases aligning to TRBD1. The sequence came from a woman under 30 in good health and CMV-seropositive. The CDR3 reads CASSLQGGDQPQHF. CDR3 DNA: TGTGCCAGCAGCCTACAGGGGGGGGATCAGCCCCAGCATTTT.